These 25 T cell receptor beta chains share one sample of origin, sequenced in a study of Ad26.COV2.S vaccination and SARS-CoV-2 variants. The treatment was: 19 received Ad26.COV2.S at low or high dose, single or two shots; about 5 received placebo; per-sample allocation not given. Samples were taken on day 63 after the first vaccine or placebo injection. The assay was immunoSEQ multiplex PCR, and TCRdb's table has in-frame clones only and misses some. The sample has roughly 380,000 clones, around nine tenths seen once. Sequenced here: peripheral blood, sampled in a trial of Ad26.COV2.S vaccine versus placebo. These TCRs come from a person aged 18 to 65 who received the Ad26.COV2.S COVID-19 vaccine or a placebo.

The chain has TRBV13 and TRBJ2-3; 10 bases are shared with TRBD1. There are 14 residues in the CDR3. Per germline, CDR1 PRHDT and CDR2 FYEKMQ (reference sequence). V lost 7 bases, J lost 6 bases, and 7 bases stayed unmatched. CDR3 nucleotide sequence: TGTGCCAGCACCCACCGGGACAGGGGCGATACGCAGTATTTT. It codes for CASTHRDRGDTQYF.

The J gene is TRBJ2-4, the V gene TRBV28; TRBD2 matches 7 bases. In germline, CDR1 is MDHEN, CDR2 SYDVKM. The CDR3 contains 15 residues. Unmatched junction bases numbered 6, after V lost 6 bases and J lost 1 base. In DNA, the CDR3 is TGTGCCAGCAGCCCTATGGGGGGGGCCAAAAACATTCAGTACTTC. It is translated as CASSPMGGAKNIQYF.

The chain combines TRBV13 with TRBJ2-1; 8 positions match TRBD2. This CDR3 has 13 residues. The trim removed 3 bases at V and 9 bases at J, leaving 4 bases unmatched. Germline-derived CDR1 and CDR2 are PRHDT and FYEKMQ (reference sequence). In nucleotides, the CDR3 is TGTGCCAGCAGCTTTCGGGGGGGCGTTGAGCAGTTCTTC. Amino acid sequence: CASSFRGGVEQFF.

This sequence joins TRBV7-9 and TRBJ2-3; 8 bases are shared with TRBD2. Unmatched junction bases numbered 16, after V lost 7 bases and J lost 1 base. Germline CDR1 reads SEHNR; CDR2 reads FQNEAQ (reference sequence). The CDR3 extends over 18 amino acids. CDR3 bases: TGTGCCAGCACCCACCGGGGGGGGCGCGGGGGACGCACAGATACGCAGTATTTT. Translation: CASTHRGGRGGRTDTQYF. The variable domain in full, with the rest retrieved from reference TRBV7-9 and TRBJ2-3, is DTGVSQNPRHKITKRGQNVTFRCDPISEHNRLYWYRQTLGQGPEFLTYFQNEAQLEKSRLLSDRFSAERPKGSFSTLEIQRTEQGDSAMYLCASTHRGGRGGRTDTQYFGPGTRLTVL.

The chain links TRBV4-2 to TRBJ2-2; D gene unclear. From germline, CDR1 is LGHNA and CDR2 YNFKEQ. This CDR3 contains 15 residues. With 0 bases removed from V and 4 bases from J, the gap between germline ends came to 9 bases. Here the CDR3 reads CASSQEPRITGELFF. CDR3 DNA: TGTGCCAGCAGCCAAGAACCGCGGATCACCGGGGAGCTGTTTTTT.

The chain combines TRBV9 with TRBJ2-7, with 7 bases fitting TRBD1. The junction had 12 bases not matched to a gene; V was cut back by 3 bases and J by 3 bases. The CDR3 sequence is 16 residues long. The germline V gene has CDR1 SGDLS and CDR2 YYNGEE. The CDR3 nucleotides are TGTGCCAGCAGCGCAACAGGGGCCGTTCCGGTCTACGAGCAGTACTTC. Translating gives CASSATGAVPVYEQYF.

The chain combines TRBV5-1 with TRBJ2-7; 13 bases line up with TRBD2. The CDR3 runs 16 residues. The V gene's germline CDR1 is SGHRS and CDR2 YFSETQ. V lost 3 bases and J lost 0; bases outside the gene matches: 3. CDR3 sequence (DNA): TGCGCCAGCAGCTCTGGGACTAGCGGGGTCTCCTACGAGCAGTACTTC. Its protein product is CASSSGTSGVSYEQYF.

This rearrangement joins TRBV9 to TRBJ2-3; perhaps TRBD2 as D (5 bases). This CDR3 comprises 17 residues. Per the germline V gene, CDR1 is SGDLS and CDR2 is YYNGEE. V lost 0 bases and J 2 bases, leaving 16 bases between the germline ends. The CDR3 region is CASSVAPASLTTDTQYF. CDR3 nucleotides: TGTGCCAGCAGCGTAGCTCCGGCTAGCCTCACCACAGATACGCAGTATTTT. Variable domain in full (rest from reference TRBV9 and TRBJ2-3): DSGVTQTPKHLITATGQRVTLRCSPRSGDLSVYWYQQSLDQGLQFLIQYYNGEERAKGNILERFSAQQFPDLHSELNLSSLELGDSALYFCASSVAPASLTTDTQYFGPGTRLTVL.

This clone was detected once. The CDR3 DNA reads as TGTGCCAGCAGTTACTCCCCAATGAACACCGGGGAGCTGTTTTTT. It encodes CASSYSPMNTGELFF. The genes are TRBV6-5 and TRBJ2-2; D gene unclear. CDR3 length: 15 residues. Germline V gives CDR1 MNHEY, CDR2 SVGAGI. Trimming removed 0 bases from V and 1 base from J, with 6 bases in between.

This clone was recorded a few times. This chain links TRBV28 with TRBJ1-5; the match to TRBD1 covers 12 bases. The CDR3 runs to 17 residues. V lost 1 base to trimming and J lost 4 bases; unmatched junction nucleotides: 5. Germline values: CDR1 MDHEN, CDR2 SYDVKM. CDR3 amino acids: CASSLSPGQGANQPQHF. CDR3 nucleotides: TGTGCCAGCAGTTTATCCCCGGGACAGGGGGCTAATCAGCCCCAGCATTTT. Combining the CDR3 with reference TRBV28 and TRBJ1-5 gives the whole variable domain DVKVTQSSRYLVKRTGEKVFLECVQDMDHENMFWYRQDPGLGLRLIYFSYDVKMKEKGDIPEGYSVSREKKERFSLILESASTNQTSMYLCASSLSPGQGANQPQHFGDGTRLSIL.

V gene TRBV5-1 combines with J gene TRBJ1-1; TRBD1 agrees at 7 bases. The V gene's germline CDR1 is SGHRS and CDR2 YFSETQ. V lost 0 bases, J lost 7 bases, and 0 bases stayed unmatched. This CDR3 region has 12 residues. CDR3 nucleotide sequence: TGCGCCAGCAGCTTGGACAGGGGTGAAGCTTTCTTT. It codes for CASSLDRGEAFF.

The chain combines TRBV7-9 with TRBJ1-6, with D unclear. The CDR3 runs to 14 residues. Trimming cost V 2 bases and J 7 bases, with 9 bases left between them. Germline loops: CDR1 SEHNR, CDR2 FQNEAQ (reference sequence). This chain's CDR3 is CASSLHLGNSPLHF. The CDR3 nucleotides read TGTGCCAGCAGCTTACATTTGGGGAATTCACCCCTCCACTTT.

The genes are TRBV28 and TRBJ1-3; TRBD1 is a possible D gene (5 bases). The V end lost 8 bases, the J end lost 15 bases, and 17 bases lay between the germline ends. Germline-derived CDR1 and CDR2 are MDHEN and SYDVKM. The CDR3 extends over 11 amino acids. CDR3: CASETPGQAYF. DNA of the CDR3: TGTGCCAGCGAAACCCCAGGGCAGGCATATTTT.

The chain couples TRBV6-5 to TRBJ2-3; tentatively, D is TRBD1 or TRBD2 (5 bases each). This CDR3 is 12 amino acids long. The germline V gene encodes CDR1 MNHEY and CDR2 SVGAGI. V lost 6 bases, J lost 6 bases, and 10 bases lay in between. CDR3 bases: TGTGCCAGCAGCCGGGACGGGGATACGCAGTATTTT. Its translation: CASSRDGDTQYF.

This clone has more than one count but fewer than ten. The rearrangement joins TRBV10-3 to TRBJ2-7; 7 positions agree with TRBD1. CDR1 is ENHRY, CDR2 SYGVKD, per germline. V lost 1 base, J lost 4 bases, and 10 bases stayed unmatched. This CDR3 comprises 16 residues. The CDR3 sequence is CAISEYGDSGGYEQYF. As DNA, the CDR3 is TGTGCCATCAGTGAGTACGGGGACAGTGGAGGATACGAGCAGTACTTC.

DNA for the CDR3: TGCGCCAGCAGCTTGCTACAGGGACAGAGCTCCTACGAGCAGTACTTC. Translating gives CASSLLQGQSSYEQYF. The chain uses TRBV5-1 and TRBJ2-7, with 7 bases identical to TRBD1. CDR1 and CDR2 from the germline V gene are SGHRS and YFSETQ. CDR3 length: 16 amino acids. Trimming took 1 base from V and 0 from J; bases not matched to a gene: 7. The full variable domain, in which reference TRBV5-1 and TRBJ2-7 provide the parts outside the CDR3, is KAGVTQTPRYLIKTRGQQVTLSCSPISGHRSVSWYQQTPGQGLQFLFEYFSETQRNKGNFPGRFSGRQFSNSRSEMNVSTLELGDSALYLCASSLLQGQSSYEQYFGPGTRLTVT.

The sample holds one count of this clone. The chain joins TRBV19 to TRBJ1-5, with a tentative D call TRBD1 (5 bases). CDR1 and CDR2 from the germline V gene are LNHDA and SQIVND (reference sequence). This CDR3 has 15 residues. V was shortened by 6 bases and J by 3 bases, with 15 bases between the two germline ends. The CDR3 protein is CASRRVGGANQPQHF. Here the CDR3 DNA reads TGTGCCAGTAGACGGGTGGGGGGTGCCAATCAGCCCCAGCATTTT.

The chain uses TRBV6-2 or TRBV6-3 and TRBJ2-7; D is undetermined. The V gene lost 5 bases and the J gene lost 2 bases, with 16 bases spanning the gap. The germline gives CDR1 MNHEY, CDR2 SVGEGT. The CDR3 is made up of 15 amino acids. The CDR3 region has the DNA TGTGCCAGCAGTAAGCTCTCTCCTGCCGCCTACGAGCAGTACTTC. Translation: CASSKLSPAAYEQYF.

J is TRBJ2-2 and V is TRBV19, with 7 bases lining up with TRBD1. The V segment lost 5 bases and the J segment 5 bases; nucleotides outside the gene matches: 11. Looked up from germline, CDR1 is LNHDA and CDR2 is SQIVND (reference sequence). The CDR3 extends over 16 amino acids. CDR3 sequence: CASSLRQGYATGELFF. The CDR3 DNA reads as TGTGCCAGTAGTCTCCGACAGGGTTATGCGACCGGGGAGCTGTTTTTT.

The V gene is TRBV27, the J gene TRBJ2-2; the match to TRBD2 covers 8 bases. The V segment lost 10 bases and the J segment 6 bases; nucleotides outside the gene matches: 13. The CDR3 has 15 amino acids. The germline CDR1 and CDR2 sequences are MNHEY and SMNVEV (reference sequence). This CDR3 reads CATQIGAGDAGELFF. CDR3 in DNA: TGTGCCACCCAGATCGGAGCGGGGGACGCCGGGGAGCTGTTTTTT.

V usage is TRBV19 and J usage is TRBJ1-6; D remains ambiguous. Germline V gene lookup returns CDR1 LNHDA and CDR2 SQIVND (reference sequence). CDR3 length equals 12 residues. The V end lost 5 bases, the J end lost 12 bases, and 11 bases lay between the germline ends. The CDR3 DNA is TGTGCCAGTAGTCCTCCCCACGAACCCCTCCACTTT. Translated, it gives CASSPPHEPLHF.

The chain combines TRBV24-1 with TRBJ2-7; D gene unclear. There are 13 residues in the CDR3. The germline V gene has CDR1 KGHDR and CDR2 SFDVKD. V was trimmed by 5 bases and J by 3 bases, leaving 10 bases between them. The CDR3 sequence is CATSGGPFYEQYF. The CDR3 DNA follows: TGTGCCACCAGTGGTGGGCCCTTCTACGAGCAGTACTTC.

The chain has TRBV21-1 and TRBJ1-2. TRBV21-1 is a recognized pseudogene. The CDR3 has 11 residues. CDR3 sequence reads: CASISSLGYTF. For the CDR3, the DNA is TGTGCCAGCATCTCGTCTCTCGGCTACACCTTC.

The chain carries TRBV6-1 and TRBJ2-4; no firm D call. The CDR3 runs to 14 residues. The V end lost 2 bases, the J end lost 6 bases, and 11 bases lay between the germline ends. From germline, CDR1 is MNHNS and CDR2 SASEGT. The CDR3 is CASSERPEPNIQYF. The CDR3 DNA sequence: TGTGCCAGCAGTGAACGGCCAGAACCAAACATTCAGTACTTC.

This CDR3 is CASTLGESSYNSPLHF. As DNA, the CDR3 is TGTGCCAGCACGCTGGGGGAGAGCTCCTATAATTCACCCCTCCACTTT. This chain links TRBV9 with TRBJ1-6; D perhaps matches TRBD1 (5 bases). Germline V gene lookup returns CDR1 SGDLS and CDR2 YYNGEE. V was cut by 6 bases and J by 0 bases, with 13 bases left in between. The CDR3 is made up of 16 amino acids.